A selection of T cell receptor beta chains follows, all from one sample in a study of blood T cell repertoires in COVID-19. Generated by immunoSEQ multiplex PCR, the TCRdb table keeps only in-frame clones and is missing some. The sample lists roughly 150,000 clones; roughly 90% were seen once. Sequenced: peripheral blood. The receptor set was obtained from a man aged 55 to 70 with active or convalescent COVID-19. The CDR3 runs from the conserved cysteine through the conserved F or W. The D gene is left open where the match is weak. The size of a clone is reported for some rows only, either as once, few or many, or as a class for expanded clones.

j_call: TRBJ2-2; clone_size: NA; v_call: TRBV6-5; cdr3_length: 14; d_call: TRBD2; cdr3_nt: TGTGCCAGTAAGACGGGGGGGCAGGCCGGGGAGCTGTTTTTT; cdr3_aa: CASKTGGQAGELFF
j_call: TRBJ2-1; clone_size: NA; v_call: TRBV18; cdr3_length: 11; d_call: NA; cdr3_nt: TGTGCCAGCTCACCAGCGGATGAGCAGTTCTTC; cdr3_aa: CASSPADEQFF
j_call: TRBJ2-7; clone_size: NA; v_call: TRBV21-1; cdr3_length: 16; d_call: NA; cdr3_nt: TGTGCCAGCAGCGGGCGGAGGGGACAGGGACATTTCGAGCAGTACTTC; cdr3_aa: CASSGRRGQGHFEQYF
j_call: TRBJ2-2; clone_size: few; v_call: TRBV19; cdr3_length: 16; d_call: TRBD2; cdr3_nt: TGTGCCAGTAGTAGTAGCGGGGAAAAGAACACCGGGGAGCTGTTTTTT; cdr3_aa: CASSSSGEKNTGELFF
j_call: TRBJ1-1; clone_size: NA; v_call: TRBV27; cdr3_length: 17; d_call: NA; cdr3_nt: TGTGCCAGCAGTTTACGAGGGGTAATCGGGAGAAACACTGAAGCTTTCTTT; cdr3_aa: CASSLRGVIGRNTEAFF
j_call: TRBJ1-1; clone_size: NA; v_call: TRBV19; cdr3_length: 14; d_call: TRBD1; cdr3_nt: TGTGCCAGTAGGACAGGGGGTATTAACACTGAAGCTTTCTTT; cdr3_aa: CASRTGGINTEAFF
j_call: TRBJ2-6; clone_size: NA; v_call: TRBV24-1; cdr3_length: 16; d_call: TRBD1; cdr3_nt: TGTGCCACCAGTGACCCCACAGGGGCTGGGGCCAACGTCCTGACTTTC; cdr3_aa: CATSDPTGAGANVLTF
j_call: TRBJ1-5; clone_size: NA; v_call: TRBV5-1; cdr3_length: 14; d_call: NA; cdr3_nt: TGCGCCAGCAGCGCGGACGCAGACAGTCAGCCCCAGCATTTT; cdr3_aa: CASSADADSQPQHF
j_call: TRBJ2-7; clone_size: few; v_call: TRBV5-5; cdr3_length: 14; d_call: NA; cdr3_nt: TGTGCCAGCAGGATGGTATTAGCCAGCTACGAGCAGTACTTC; cdr3_aa: CASRMVLASYEQYF
j_call: TRBJ2-7; clone_size: few; v_call: TRBV28; cdr3_length: 12; d_call: NA; cdr3_nt: TGTGCCAGCAGTACAGGGTTCAGCGAGCAGTACTTC; cdr3_aa: CASSTGFSEQYF
j_call: TRBJ1-1; clone_size: NA; v_call: TRBV7-8; cdr3_length: 15; d_call: TRBD1; cdr3_nt: TGTGCCAGCAGCGGAAAGACAGGGGGCTTCAAGGTGGCTTTCTTT; cdr3_aa: CASSGKTGGFKVAFF
j_call: TRBJ2-1; clone_size: NA; v_call: TRBV4-3; cdr3_length: 16; d_call: NA; cdr3_nt: TGCGCCAGCAGCCTACAGGCACAAAGCAATTACAATGAGCAGTTCTTC; cdr3_aa: CASSLQAQSNYNEQFF
j_call: TRBJ2-2; clone_size: NA; v_call: TRBV30; cdr3_length: 15; d_call: TRBD2; cdr3_nt: TGTGCCTGGAGTGGGGCTAGCGGGAGCGGCGGGGAGCTGTTTTTT; cdr3_aa: CAWSGASGSGGELFF
j_call: TRBJ1-2; clone_size: NA; v_call: TRBV7-9; cdr3_length: 17; d_call: TRBD1; cdr3_nt: TGTGCCAGCAGCTGGGGCGCGGGGACAGATTTTAACTATGGCTACACCTTC; cdr3_aa: CASSWGAGTDFNYGYTF
j_call: TRBJ1-2; clone_size: NA; v_call: TRBV29-1; cdr3_length: 16; d_call: TRBD1; cdr3_nt: TGCAGCTCCGGTCGGGTAGCGGCAGGGGGAAACTATGGCTACACCTTC; cdr3_aa: CSSGRVAAGGNYGYTF
j_call: TRBJ1-1; clone_size: NA; v_call: TRBV7-3; cdr3_length: 12; d_call: NA; cdr3_nt: TGTGCCAGCAGCCATGGACAGAATGAAGCTTTCTTT; cdr3_aa: CASSHGQNEAFF
j_call: TRBJ2-7; clone_size: NA; v_call: TRBV28; cdr3_length: 16; d_call: TRBD2; cdr3_nt: TGTGCCAGCACCCCGGGGGTTTCCGCGGGAGGTGACGAGCAGTACTTC; cdr3_aa: CASTPGVSAGGDEQYF
j_call: TRBJ2-2; clone_size: NA; v_call: TRBV29-1; cdr3_length: 15; d_call: TRBD2; cdr3_nt: TGCAGCGTTGCTAGCGGGACTATGAACACCGGGGAGCTGTTTTTT; cdr3_aa: CSVASGTMNTGELFF
j_call: TRBJ2-3; clone_size: NA; v_call: TRBV7-2; cdr3_length: 13; d_call: TRBD2; cdr3_nt: TGTGCCAGCAGCTTTAGCGGGGGGGATACGCAGTATTTT; cdr3_aa: CASSFSGGDTQYF
j_call: TRBJ1-1; clone_size: NA; v_call: TRBV6-2/TRBV6-3; cdr3_length: 15; d_call: NA; cdr3_nt: TGTGCCAGCAGTACCGCCTACCCCATGAACACTGAAGCTTTCTTT; cdr3_aa: CASSTAYPMNTEAFF
j_call: TRBJ2-1; clone_size: NA; v_call: TRBV13; cdr3_length: 12; d_call: NA; cdr3_nt: TGTGCCAGCAGCTTACTAGACAATGAGCAGTTCTTC; cdr3_aa: CASSLLDNEQFF
j_call: TRBJ2-3; clone_size: NA; v_call: TRBV4-1; cdr3_length: 18; d_call: TRBD2; cdr3_nt: TGCGCCAGCAGCCAAAGGATCGGCGGGAGGGCTCAAACAGATACGCAGTATTTT; cdr3_aa: CASSQRIGGRAQTDTQYF
j_call: TRBJ2-1; clone_size: NA; v_call: TRBV3-1/TRBV3-2; cdr3_length: 12; d_call: NA; cdr3_nt: TGTGCCAGCAGCCAAGAGTCAGGGCAGCAGTTCTTC; cdr3_aa: CASSQESGQQFF
j_call: TRBJ2-1; clone_size: NA; v_call: TRBV7-9; cdr3_length: 18; d_call: TRBD2; cdr3_nt: TGTGCCAGCAGCTCGAGGACTAGCGGGAGGGAAGTTTACAATGAGCAGTTCTTC; cdr3_aa: CASSSRTSGREVYNEQFF
j_call: TRBJ1-5; clone_size: NA; v_call: TRBV7-8; cdr3_length: 16; d_call: TRBD1; cdr3_nt: TGTGCCAGCAGCTTAAGGGACAGGGTAAGCAATCAGCCCCAGCATTTT; cdr3_aa: CASSLRDRVSNQPQHF
j_call: TRBJ1-2; clone_size: NA; v_call: TRBV18; cdr3_length: 14; d_call: NA; cdr3_nt: TGTGCCAGCTCACCACGGACAGCTAACTATGGCTACACCTTC; cdr3_aa: CASSPRTANYGYTF
j_call: TRBJ2-4; clone_size: NA; v_call: TRBV6-5; cdr3_length: 15; d_call: TRBD2; cdr3_nt: TGTGCCCGCACCCGACTAGCCGTAGCCAAAAACATTCAGTACTTC; cdr3_aa: CARTRLAVAKNIQYF
j_call: TRBJ2-7; clone_size: NA; v_call: TRBV3-1/TRBV3-2; cdr3_length: 14; d_call: NA; cdr3_nt: TGTGCCAGCAGCTATCGGACGCGGGGACACGAGCAGTACTTC; cdr3_aa: CASSYRTRGHEQYF
j_call: TRBJ2-7; clone_size: NA; v_call: TRBV5-5; cdr3_length: 14; d_call: NA; cdr3_nt: TGTGCCAGCAGTCTGACTGGGAGCTCCTACGAGCAGTACTTC; cdr3_aa: CASSLTGSSYEQYF
j_call: TRBJ2-1; clone_size: NA; v_call: TRBV7-3; cdr3_length: 16; d_call: TRBD2; cdr3_nt: TGTGCCAGCAGCTCCCTGACTAGCGGGAAGGGGAATGAGCAGTTCTTC; cdr3_aa: CASSSLTSGKGNEQFF
j_call: TRBJ1-2; clone_size: NA; v_call: TRBV30; cdr3_length: 13; d_call: NA; cdr3_nt: TGTGCCTGGAGTCCAACAGGGCTGCTTGGCTACACCTTC; cdr3_aa: CAWSPTGLLGYTF
j_call: TRBJ1-1; clone_size: NA; v_call: TRBV11-2; cdr3_length: 15; d_call: TRBD1; cdr3_nt: TGTGCCAGCAACACTTATTTCGACAGGGCCCCTGAAGCTTTCTTT; cdr3_aa: CASNTYFDRAPEAFF
j_call: TRBJ1-6; clone_size: once; v_call: TRBV11-2; cdr3_length: 18; d_call: TRBD1; cdr3_nt: TGTGCCAGCAGCTTCCGCGCTAACAGGGGCCTCTTAGGATCACCCCTCCACTTT; cdr3_aa: CASSFRANRGLLGSPLHF
j_call: TRBJ1-6; clone_size: few; v_call: TRBV30; cdr3_length: 16; d_call: TRBD1; cdr3_nt: TGTGCCTGGAGTGTTACAGGGGGCCACGGGAATTCACCCCTCCACTTT; cdr3_aa: CAWSVTGGHGNSPLHF
j_call: TRBJ2-7; clone_size: NA; v_call: TRBV19; cdr3_length: 14; d_call: TRBD2; cdr3_nt: TGTGCCAGTAGTATAGCTAGCGGAAACTACGAGCAGTACTTC; cdr3_aa: CASSIASGNYEQYF
j_call: TRBJ1-2; clone_size: once; v_call: TRBV28; cdr3_length: 14; d_call: TRBD1; cdr3_nt: TGTGCCAGCAGAGGGACAGGAGGAAACTATGGCTACACCTTC; cdr3_aa: CASRGTGGNYGYTF
j_call: TRBJ2-5; clone_size: NA; v_call: TRBV11-1; cdr3_length: 16; d_call: NA; cdr3_nt: TGTGCCAGCAGCCAAAGGGGGGCTAGCGGCCAAGAGACCCAGTACTTC; cdr3_aa: CASSQRGASGQETQYF
j_call: TRBJ2-5; clone_size: NA; v_call: TRBV7-3; cdr3_length: 13; d_call: NA; cdr3_nt: TGTGCCAGCAGCCCTCAGCGGGAAGAGACCCAGTACTTC; cdr3_aa: CASSPQREETQYF
j_call: TRBJ1-1; clone_size: NA; v_call: TRBV10-3; cdr3_length: 13; d_call: TRBD1; cdr3_nt: TGTGCCATCTCGACAGGGGGGAACACTGAAGCTTTCTTT; cdr3_aa: CAISTGGNTEAFF
j_call: TRBJ2-3; clone_size: once; v_call: TRBV28; cdr3_length: 16; d_call: TRBD2; cdr3_nt: TGTGCCAGCAGCGCCCCGGTAGCGGGGGACACAGATACGCAGTATTTT; cdr3_aa: CASSAPVAGDTDTQYF
j_call: TRBJ1-6; clone_size: NA; v_call: TRBV19; cdr3_length: 14; d_call: NA; cdr3_nt: TGTGCCAGTAGTATTTGGGGCGTGAGTTCACCCCTCCACTTT; cdr3_aa: CASSIWGVSSPLHF
j_call: TRBJ1-2; clone_size: NA; v_call: TRBV28; cdr3_length: 15; d_call: TRBD1; cdr3_nt: TGTGCCAGCACCTTAGGGGGACAGGGATGGCATGGCTACACCTTC; cdr3_aa: CASTLGGQGWHGYTF
j_call: TRBJ2-5; clone_size: NA; v_call: TRBV30; cdr3_length: 17; d_call: TRBD1; cdr3_nt: TGTGCCTGGGGCGACAGGGGGCGTAGGTTGGGGCAAGAGACCCAGTACTTC; cdr3_aa: CAWGDRGRRLGQETQYF
j_call: TRBJ1-6; clone_size: NA; v_call: TRBV4-3; cdr3_length: 18; d_call: NA; cdr3_nt: TGCGCCAGCAGCCAAGGAGCTGGCGGTCAGGGCGGCAATTCACCCCTCCACTTT; cdr3_aa: CASSQGAGGQGGNSPLHF
j_call: TRBJ1-3; clone_size: NA; v_call: TRBV10-3; cdr3_length: 14; d_call: NA; cdr3_nt: TGTGCCATCAGTGCAACTCAATTCGGAAACACCATATATTTT; cdr3_aa: CAISATQFGNTIYF
j_call: TRBJ2-7; clone_size: NA; v_call: TRBV3-1/TRBV3-2; cdr3_length: 15; d_call: TRBD2; cdr3_nt: TGTGCCAGCAGCCAAGGGCCTAGCGGGCCCTACGAGCAGTACTTC; cdr3_aa: CASSQGPSGPYEQYF
j_call: TRBJ2-5; clone_size: NA; v_call: TRBV18; cdr3_length: 15; d_call: NA; cdr3_nt: TGTGCCAGCTCACCTCTCGGCAGGGGCATCGAGACCCAGTACTTC; cdr3_aa: CASSPLGRGIETQYF
j_call: TRBJ2-3; clone_size: once; v_call: TRBV18; cdr3_length: 17; d_call: NA; cdr3_nt: TGTGCCAGCTCACCAACACGGAGCGCGCTTAGCACAGATACGCAGTATTTT; cdr3_aa: CASSPTRSALSTDTQYF